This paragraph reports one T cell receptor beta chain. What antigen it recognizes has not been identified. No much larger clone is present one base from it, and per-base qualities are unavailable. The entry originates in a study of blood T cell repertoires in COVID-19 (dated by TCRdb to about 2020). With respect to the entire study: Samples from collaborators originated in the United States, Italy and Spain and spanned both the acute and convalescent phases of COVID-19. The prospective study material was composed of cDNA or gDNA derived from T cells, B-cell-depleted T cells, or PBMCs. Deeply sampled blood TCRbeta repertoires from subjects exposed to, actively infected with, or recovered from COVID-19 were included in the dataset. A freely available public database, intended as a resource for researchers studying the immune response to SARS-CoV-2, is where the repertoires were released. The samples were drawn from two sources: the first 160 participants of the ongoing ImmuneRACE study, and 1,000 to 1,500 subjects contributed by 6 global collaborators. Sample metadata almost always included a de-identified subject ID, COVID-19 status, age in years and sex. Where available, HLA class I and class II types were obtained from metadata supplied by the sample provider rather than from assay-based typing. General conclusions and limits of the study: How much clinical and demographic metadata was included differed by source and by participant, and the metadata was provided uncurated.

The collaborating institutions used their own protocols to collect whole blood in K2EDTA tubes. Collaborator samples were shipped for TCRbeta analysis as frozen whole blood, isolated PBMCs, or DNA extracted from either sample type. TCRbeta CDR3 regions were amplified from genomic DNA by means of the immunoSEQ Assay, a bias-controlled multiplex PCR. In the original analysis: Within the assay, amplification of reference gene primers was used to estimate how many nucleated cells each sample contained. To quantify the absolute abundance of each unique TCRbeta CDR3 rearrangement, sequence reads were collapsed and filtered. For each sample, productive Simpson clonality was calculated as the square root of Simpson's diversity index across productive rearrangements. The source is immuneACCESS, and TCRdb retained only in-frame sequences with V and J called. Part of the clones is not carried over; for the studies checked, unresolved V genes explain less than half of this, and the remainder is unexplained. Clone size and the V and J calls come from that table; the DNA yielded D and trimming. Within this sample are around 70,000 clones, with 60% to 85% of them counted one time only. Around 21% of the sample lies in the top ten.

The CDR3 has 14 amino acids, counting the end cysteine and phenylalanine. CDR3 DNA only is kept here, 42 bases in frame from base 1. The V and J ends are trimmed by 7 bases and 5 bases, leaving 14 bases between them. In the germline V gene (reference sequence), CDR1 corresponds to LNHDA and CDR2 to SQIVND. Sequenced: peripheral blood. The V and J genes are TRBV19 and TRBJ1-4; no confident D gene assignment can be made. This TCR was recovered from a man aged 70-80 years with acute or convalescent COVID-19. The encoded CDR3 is CASTPNSPNEKLFF. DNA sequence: TGTGCCAGTACCCCGAACAGCCCGAATGAAAAACTGTTTTTT.